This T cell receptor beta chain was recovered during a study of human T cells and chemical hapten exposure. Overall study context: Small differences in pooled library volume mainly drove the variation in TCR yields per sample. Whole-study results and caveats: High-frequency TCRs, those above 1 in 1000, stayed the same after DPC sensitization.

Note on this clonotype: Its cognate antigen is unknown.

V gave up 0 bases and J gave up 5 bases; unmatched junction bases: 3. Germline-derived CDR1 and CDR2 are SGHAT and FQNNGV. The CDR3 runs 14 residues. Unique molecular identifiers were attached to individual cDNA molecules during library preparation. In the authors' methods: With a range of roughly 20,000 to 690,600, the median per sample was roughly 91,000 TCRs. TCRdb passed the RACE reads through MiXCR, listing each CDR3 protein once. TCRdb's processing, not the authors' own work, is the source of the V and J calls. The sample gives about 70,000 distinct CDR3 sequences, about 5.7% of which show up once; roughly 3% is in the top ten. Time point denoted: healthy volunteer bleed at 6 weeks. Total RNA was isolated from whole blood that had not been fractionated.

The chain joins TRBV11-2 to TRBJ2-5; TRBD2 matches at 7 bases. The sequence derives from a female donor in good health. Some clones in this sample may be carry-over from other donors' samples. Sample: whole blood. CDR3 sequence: CASSLDAGEETQYF. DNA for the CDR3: TGTGCCAGCAGCTTAGATGCGGGAGAGGAGACCCAGTACTTC. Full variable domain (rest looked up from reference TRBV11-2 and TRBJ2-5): EAGVAQSPRYKIIEKRQSVAFWCNPISGHATLYWYQQILGQGPKLLIQFQNNGVVDDSQLPKDRFSAERLKGVDSTLKIQPAKLEDSAVYLCASSLDAGEETQYFGPGTRLLVL.